This TCR beta chain is from a study of glioma-infiltrating T cells (dated by TCRdb to 2016 to 2018). Broadly, across the study: Sequencing of TCR alpha- and beta-chain repertoires was performed on glioma tissue, on non-neoplastic brain tissue, and on matched peripheral blood mononuclear cells. The paired cohort was made up of three low-grade glioma patients, about 8 primary glioblastoma patients and three non-glioma patients who contributed non-neoplastic brain tissue. To measure how far tissue and blood T-cell populations diverged, each tissue-infiltrating repertoire was compared against the peripheral blood repertoire of the same patient.

CDR1 and CDR2 were assigned from the germline V gene (reference sequence) as SEHNR and FQNEAQ. A distance of 6 bases separates the germline ends of V and J, which lose 3 bases and 5 bases respectively. The CDR3, cysteine through phenylalanine, is 12 amino acids long. The retained sequence is limited to the CDR3, 36 bases, with the frame set at the first base. Study-wide conclusions, independent of this receptor: Group comparisons rested on small numbers: three non-neoplastic, three low-grade glioma and under ten glioblastoma patients. VJ-independent divergence between tissue and blood was found to be below expectation in non-neoplastic patients but above expectation in all gliomas, particularly low-grade gliomas. Very few CDR3 sequences were found to be shared between tissue and blood, and this scarcity was attributed to high CDR3 diversity and limited sampling.

As regards this clonotype: What antigen it recognizes has not been identified. The record has no base qualities; no much larger clone is one base away.

TCR alpha and beta CDR3 regions were amplified with the iRepertoire nested amplicon-rescue multiplex PCR (arm-PCR) platform from RNA. The input for one-step reverse transcription and amplification was 100-400 ng of tissue mRNA or PBMC total RNA. Following bead purification, Illumina adapters were added through a secondary multiplex PCR, and the libraries were then gel-purified between 200 and 400 bp. Libraries carried internal 6-nucleotide barcodes used for demultiplexing. Libraries were sequenced on an Illumina MiSeq with 2x220 or 2x250 nucleotide paired-end reads. The authors' pipeline ran thus. Paired reads were merged using FLASH 1.2.11 and aligned with BWA-MEM to the GRCh37 human genome, and TRA and TRB reads were then extracted. An IMGT-derived reference of cassette sequences and CDR3 motifs, with pseudogenes included, was used for V and J assignment. Three-frame translation of reads was performed, and productive CDR3s were defined as those with a C...FGXG motif and no stop codons. Clonotypes were defined as unique combinations of V-J cassette pair and CDR3 amino acid sequence. Reads were filtered by Hamming distance, with the threshold set by the sequence error rate of each sample in mapped regions. Using fastp trimming at Q25 and MiXCR clonotype assembly, TCRdb reanalyzed the public sequencing data and kept in-frame beta chains. Each entry is one CDR3 protein sequence, shown with its most common DNA and genes. The V and J calls, along with clone size, are taken from TCRdb and not from the paper's own processing. Within this sample are 100,000 to 150,000 distinct CDR3 sequences, with approximately 24% of them counted one time only. About a quarter of the sample is held by the ten biggest clonotypes.

The sequenced sample was glioma tissue, nonneoplastic brain tissue, or PBMCs (not recorded which). The clonotype comes from a human donor with low-grade glioma or glioblastoma, undergoing nonglioma brain surgery, or in good health (not recorded which). This sequence uses TRBV7-9 and TRBJ2-3; confidence is insufficient to name the D gene. The encoded CDR3 is CASSFSVDTQYF. In nucleotides, the sequence is TGTGCCAGCAGCTTCAGCGTAGATACGCAGTATTTT.